The 30 T cell receptor beta chains reported below all come from one sample, sequenced in a study of shared clonotypes between healthy human individuals. Profiling relied on immunoSEQ multiplex PCR, and the TCRdb table lists in-frame clones only, not all of them. In the table there are some 2,400,000 clones, more than 90% of which are singletons. The sequenced sample consisted of naive CD4+ T cells sorted from blood. Noted subset: CD45RA+ positively selected. Receptor source: a man aged 18 to 29 in good health.

V is TRBV6-5 and J is TRBJ1-6; no firm D call. Germline V lookup: CDR1 MNHEY, CDR2 SVGAGI. Trimming pared 5 bases from V and 6 bases from J, leaving 11 bases between. The CDR3 extends over 14 amino acids. CDR3 in amino acids: CASSRTVFNSPLHF. The DNA of the CDR3 is TGTGCCAGCAGTCGGACGGTTTTTAATTCACCCCTCCACTTT.

This rearrangement joins TRBV30 to TRBJ2-7; D might be TRBD2 (6 bases). V was trimmed by 3 bases and J by 12 bases, leaving 18 bases between them. The CDR3 contains 12 residues. The germline V gene has CDR1 GTSNPN and CDR2 SVGIG (reference sequence). CDR3 in DNA: TGTGCCTGGAGCGGGACCACGCGGGAAGGGTACTTC. It specifies CAWSGTTREGYF.

V gene TRBV11-3 combines with J gene TRBJ2-2; D is possibly TRBD1 or TRBD2 (5 bases each). The germline V gene has CDR1 SGHNT and CDR2 YENEEA. This CDR3 spans 18 amino acids. V was trimmed by 0 bases and J by 3 bases, leaving 17 bases between them. CDR3 bases: TGTGCCAGCAGCTTAGATATGATGGGGGTATTTTACACCGGGGAGCTGTTTTTT. Its translation is CASSLDMMGVFYTGELFF.

V gene TRBV5-1 combines with J gene TRBJ2-6; tentatively, D is TRBD1 (6 bases). CDR1 is SGHRS, CDR2 YFSETQ, per germline. The CDR3 contains 14 residues. V shed 9 bases and J shed 0 bases, with 10 bases lying between them. The CDR3 spells CATGQSSGANVLTF. CDR3 DNA: TGCGCCACCGGACAGAGCTCTGGGGCCAACGTCCTGACTTTC.

Concerning this clone itself: The sample contains more than one DNA sequence encoding this CDR3. The rearrangement uses TRBV30 and TRBJ2-3; 10 bases are a match to TRBD2. In germline, CDR1 is GTSNPN, CDR2 SVGIG (reference sequence). CDR3 length: 15 residues. Unmatched junction bases numbered 4, after V lost 3 bases and J lost 1 base. CDR3 bases: TGTGCCTGGAGCCGGCTAGCGGGGGGCACAGATACGCAGTATTTT. Translating gives CAWSRLAGGTDTQYF.

Of note for this clone: At one end the junction does not follow the germline gene, possibly because of a read error. V usage is TRBV9 and J usage is TRBJ2-5; 10 bases are shared with TRBD1. The CDR3 totals 18 residues. Per the germline V gene, CDR1 is SGDLS and CDR2 is YYNGEE. The CDR3: CASSVAHTPGQGQATQYF. The CDR3, as DNA: TGTGCCAGCAGCGTGGCCCATACTCCGGGACAGGGGCAAGCGACCCAGTACTTC.

The chain has TRBV29-1 and TRBJ1-1; D gene ambiguous. Germline V gene data show CDR1 as SQVTM and CDR2 as ANQGSEA. The V gene lost 1 base and the J gene lost 6 bases, with 9 bases spanning the gap. The CDR3 spans 12 residues. The CDR3 sequence: CSVEVFRAEAFF. CDR3 sequence (DNA): TGCAGCGTTGAAGTGTTTCGGGCTGAAGCTTTCTTT.

This chain joins TRBV28 and TRBJ2-3; tentatively, D is TRBD1 (6 bases). Per the germline V gene, CDR1 is MDHEN and CDR2 is SYDVKM. The germline V and J ends were trimmed by 2 bases and 4 bases, with 19 bases remaining between them. The CDR3 is 17 residues long. The CDR3 is CASSLTGTGWVADTQYF. Here the CDR3 DNA reads TGTGCCAGCAGTTTAACCGGAACAGGGTGGGTAGCAGATACGCAGTATTTT. Full variable domain (remainder filled in from reference TRBV28 and TRBJ2-3): DVKVTQSSRYLVKRTGEKVFLECVQDMDHENMFWYRQDPGLGLRLIYFSYDVKMKEKGDIPEGYSVSREKKERFSLILESASTNQTSMYLCASSLTGTGWVADTQYFGPGTRLTVL.

This clone has a single count. The chain has TRBV11-2 and TRBJ1-1, with 7 bases lining up with TRBD1. Germline-derived CDR1 and CDR2 are SGHAT and FQNNGV. The CDR3 has 18 residues. V was clipped by 5 bases and J by 0 bases; unmatched bases: 15. CDR3 in amino acids: CASSGPRDSLFMNTEAFF. DNA of the CDR3: TGTGCCAGCAGCGGTCCTCGGGACAGCCTATTCATGAACACTGAAGCTTTCTTT. The entire variable domain, with the rest obtained from reference TRBV11-2 and TRBJ1-1, is as follows: EAGVAQSPRYKIIEKRQSVAFWCNPISGHATLYWYQQILGQGPKLLIQFQNNGVVDDSQLPKDRFSAERLKGVDSTLKIQPAKLEDSAVYLCASSGPRDSLFMNTEAFFGQGTRLTVV.

The rearrangement uses TRBV7-2 and TRBJ2-7; 8 bases agree with TRBD1. Germline loops: CDR1 SGHTA, CDR2 FQGNSA. V lost 1 base, J lost 2 bases, and 4 bases stayed unmatched. This CDR3 has 15 amino acids. Written as DNA, the CDR3 is TGTGCCAGCAGCTTAGGTGGACAGGGACCCTACGAGCAGTACTTC. This translates into CASSLGGQGPYEQYF.

The J gene is TRBJ1-2, the V gene TRBV6-5; maybe TRBD1 (5 bases). Trimming removed 2 bases at V and 4 bases at J, with 14 bases between. The CDR3 has 15 residues. Germline V gene data show CDR1 as MNHEY and CDR2 as SVGAGI. The CDR3 here is CASSYGTGPLYGYTF. DNA of the CDR3: TGTGCCAGCAGTTACGGGACTGGCCCCCTCTATGGCTACACCTTC.

The CDR3 loop reads CASSDGQGRINEQFF. CDR3 nucleotide sequence: TGCGCCAGCAGTGATGGGCAGGGTAGAATTAATGAGCAGTTCTTC. The chain couples TRBV10-1 to TRBJ2-1, with D possibly matching TRBD1 (5 bases). From germline, CDR1 is WNHNN and CDR2 SYGVQD (reference sequence). The V gene lost 3 bases and the J gene lost 7 bases, with 16 bases spanning the gap. CDR3 size: 15 residues.

The CDR3 sequence: CASSKRDGKSSYNSPLHF. The DNA for the CDR3 is TGTGCCAGTAGTAAGAGGGACGGGAAAAGCTCCTATAATTCACCCCTCCACTTT. The chain is built from TRBV19 and TRBJ1-6, with D maybe TRBD1 (5 bases). Germline V gives CDR1 LNHDA, CDR2 SQIVND (reference sequence). With 4 bases removed from V and 0 bases from J, the gap between germline ends came to 16 bases. The CDR3 loop spans 18 amino acids.

The CDR3: CASSQVEGKGYGYTF. DNA for the CDR3: TGCGCCAGCAGCCAAGTAGAGGGGAAGGGCTATGGCTACACCTTC. V usage is TRBV4-1 and J usage is TRBJ1-2; D is perhaps TRBD1 (5 bases). V was clipped by 1 base and J by 4 bases, with 13 bases between them. The CDR3 has 15 residues. Germline CDR1 is MGHRA and CDR2 is YSYEKL.

This chain uses TRBV2 with TRBJ2-7; weak D call: TRBD2 (6 bases). The CDR3 length is 15 residues. Trimming removed 2 bases from V and 1 base from J, with 12 bases in between. Germline assignment: CDR1 SNHLY and CDR2 FYNNEI. For the CDR3, the DNA is TGTGCCAGCAGTGAAAGCGGGCTTCCTTCCTACGAGCAGTACTTC. As protein: CASSESGLPSYEQYF.

The V call is TRBV6-5, the J call TRBJ2-2, with TRBD2 matching 11 bases. Looked up from germline, CDR1 is MNHEY and CDR2 is SVGAGI. The CDR3 sequence is 14 residues long. The V gene end was trimmed by 6 bases and the J gene end by 4 bases; junction bases not matched to a gene: 1. CDR3 sequence (DNA): TGTGCCAGCAGGGGGACTAGCGGCACCGGGGAGCTGTTTTTT. Residues: CASRGTSGTGELFF.

The chain couples TRBV18 to TRBJ1-2; TRBD1 is a possible D gene (6 bases). The V end lost 2 bases, the J end lost 0 bases, and 10 bases lay between the germline ends. The CDR3 covers 15 residues. Looked up from germline, CDR1 is KGHSH and CDR2 is LQKENI. CDR3 protein: CASSPSTGSNYGYTF. The CDR3 coding sequence is TGTGCCAGCTCACCATCGACAGGCTCTAACTATGGCTACACCTTC.

Comment on this clone: Other DNA sequences of this sample code for an identical CDR3. This chain uses TRBV11-2 with TRBJ2-7; 7 bases match TRBD1. CDR1 and CDR2 from the germline V gene are SGHAT and FQNNGV. J lost 10 bases, V lost 0 bases, and 6 bases had no gene match. The CDR3 runs 13 residues. The CDR3 protein is CASSLERGLEQYF. CDR3 sequence (DNA): TGTGCCAGCAGCTTAGAAAGGGGGCTCGAACAGTACTTC.

The chain couples TRBV27 to TRBJ2-7; no definite D call. Gene TRBJ2-4 matches the end of the DNA better, so the J call may be wrong. The CDR3 consists of 11 residues. Looked up from germline, CDR1 is MNHEY and CDR2 is SMNVEV (reference sequence). The CDR3 region is CASYFGDIQYF. The DNA for the CDR3 is TGTGCCAGCTATTTTGGGGACATTCAGTACTTC.

The chain couples TRBV28 to TRBJ2-1, with 10 positions matching TRBD2. The CDR3 is made up of 15 amino acids. CDR1 is MDHEN and CDR2 is SYDVKM in the germline V gene. With 6 bases clipped from V and 3 bases from J, the junction kept 5 bases outside the gene matches. The CDR3 sequence: CASSRPSGGYNEQFF. The CDR3 coding sequence is TGTGCCAGCAGCCGGCCTAGCGGGGGCTACAATGAGCAGTTCTTC.

This rearrangement joins TRBV9 to TRBJ1-1; 9 bases fit TRBD1. V was pared by 4 bases and J by 5 bases, with 6 bases of the junction left unmatched. This CDR3 region has 14 residues. The germline CDR1 and CDR2 sequences are SGDLS and YYNGEE. Here the CDR3 DNA reads TGTGCCAGCAGCTTCGGACAGGGGAAGACTGAAGCTTTCTTT. This translates into CASSFGQGKTEAFF.

J is TRBJ2-7 and V is TRBV18; 9 bases align to TRBD1. V shed 6 bases, J shed 0 bases, and the junction held 15 bases outside the gene matches. CDR1 and CDR2 (germline): KGHSH, LQKENI. The length of the CDR3 is 18 residues. The chain's CDR3 is CASSPTGGAESSSYEQYF. The CDR3 coding sequence is TGTGCCAGCTCGCCGACAGGGGGAGCGGAATCAAGCTCCTACGAGCAGTACTTC.

J is TRBJ2-5 and V is TRBV27, with 8 nucleotides matching TRBD2. This CDR3 has 14 residues. After removal of 8 bases from V and 5 bases from J, the junction contained 10 bases not matched to a gene. The germline V gene has CDR1 MNHEY and CDR2 SMNVEV (reference sequence). The CDR3 region has the DNA TGTGCCAGCGCCCTTACGGGGGGGCAGGAGACCCAGTACTTC. This codes for CASALTGGQETQYF.

This sequence joins TRBV30 and TRBJ2-5; the D is unclear. Trimming removed 3 bases at V and 4 bases at J, with 12 bases between. The V gene's germline CDR1 is GTSNPN and CDR2 SVGIG (reference sequence). CDR3 size: 13 residues. This chain's CDR3 is CAWSLDSPETQYF. CDR3 coding DNA: TGTGCCTGGAGCCTCGATTCCCCAGAGACCCAGTACTTC. The complete variable domain, with remaining parts taken from reference TRBV30 and TRBJ2-5, reads SQTIHQWPATLVQPVGSPLSLECTVEGTSNPNLYWYRQAAGRGLQLLFYSVGIGQISSEVPQNLSASRPQDRQFILSSKKLLLSDSGFYLCAWSLDSPETQYFGPGTRLLVL.

Details on this clone: Other DNA sequences of this sample code for an identical CDR3. The chain is built from TRBV7-2 and TRBJ1-2; no reliable D call. This CDR3 has 12 residues. Germline CDR1 reads SGHTA; CDR2 reads FQGNSA. Trimming left V 1 base short and J 5 bases short, with 5 bases between. The CDR3 nucleotides are TGTGCCAGCAGCTTAGACGGGTATGGCTACACCTTC. This encodes CASSLDGYGYTF.

In this sample, this clone turned up once. The chain links TRBV27 to TRBJ1-1, with a possible D match to TRBD1 (5 bases). The CDR3 spans 17 residues. Germline CDR1 is MNHEY and CDR2 is SMNVEV (reference sequence). With 6 bases removed from V and 4 bases from J, the gap between germline ends came to 24 bases. CDR3 residues: CASRPTRVMGVATEAFF. CDR3 in DNA: TGTGCCAGCAGACCTACGCGAGTGATGGGGGTAGCCACTGAAGCTTTCTTT.

CDR3 amino acids: CASSSPAGDRYEQYF. For the CDR3, the DNA is TGTGCCAGCAGTTCCCCCGCGGGAGATAGATACGAGCAGTACTTC. The genes are TRBV6-5 and TRBJ2-7; 7 positions match TRBD2. J was trimmed by 4 bases and V by 4 bases; bases with no gene match: 10. This CDR3 contains 15 residues. Germline V gives CDR1 MNHEY, CDR2 SVGAGI.

The chain is built from TRBV18 and TRBJ2-7; D possibly uses TRBD1 or TRBD2 (7 bases each). The germline V gene has CDR1 KGHSH and CDR2 LQKENI. Trimming took 6 bases from V and 7 from J, leaving 19 bases between them. The CDR3 is 14 amino acids. CDR3 sequence: CASSPGGGPREQYF. DNA of the CDR3: TGTGCCAGCTCCCCAGGGGGGGGCCCCAGGGAGCAGTACTTC.

The CDR3 nucleotides read TGTGCCAGCAGATCGGGGGCAGGTCAGCCCCAGCATTTT. Its translation is CASRSGAGQPQHF. The rearrangement joins TRBV28 to TRBJ1-5; possible D gene TRBD1, 6 bases. Germline loops: CDR1 MDHEN, CDR2 SYDVKM. There are 13 residues in the CDR3. V was shortened by 6 bases and J by 6 bases, with 12 bases between the two germline ends.

CDR3 loop: CASSHATGAGGEQYF. CDR3 nucleotide sequence: TGCGCCAGCAGCCACGCCACGGGGGCGGGAGGGGAGCAGTACTTC. This chain uses TRBV4-1 with TRBJ2-7; 9 bases line up with TRBD2. The junction had 10 bases not matched to a gene; V was cut back by 3 bases and J by 7 bases. Germline V CDR1 and CDR2: MGHRA, YSYEKL. The CDR3 consists of 15 residues.